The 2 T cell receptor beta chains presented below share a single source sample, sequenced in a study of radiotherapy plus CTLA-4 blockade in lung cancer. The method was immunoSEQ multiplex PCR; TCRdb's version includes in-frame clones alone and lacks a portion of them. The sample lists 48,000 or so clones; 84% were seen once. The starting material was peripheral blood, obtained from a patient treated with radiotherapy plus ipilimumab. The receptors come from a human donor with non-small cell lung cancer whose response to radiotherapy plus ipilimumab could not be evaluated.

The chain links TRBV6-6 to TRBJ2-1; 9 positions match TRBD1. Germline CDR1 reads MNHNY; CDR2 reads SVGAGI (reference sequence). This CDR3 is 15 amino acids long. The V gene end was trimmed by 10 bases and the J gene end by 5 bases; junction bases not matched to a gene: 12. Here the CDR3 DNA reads TGTGCCACCATTGACAGGGGGTTTACCGACAATGAGCAGTTCTTC. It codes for CATIDRGFTDNEQFF.

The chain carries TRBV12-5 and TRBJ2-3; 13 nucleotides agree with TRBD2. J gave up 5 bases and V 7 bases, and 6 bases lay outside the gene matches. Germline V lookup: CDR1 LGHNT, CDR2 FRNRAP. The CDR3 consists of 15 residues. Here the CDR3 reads CASAPGLAGIDTQYF. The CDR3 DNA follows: TGTGCTAGTGCCCCGGGACTAGCGGGAATAGATACGCAGTATTTT.